This TCR beta chain was captured in a study of OX40 agonist ivuxolimab in advanced cancers. The protocol was immunoSEQ multiplex PCR, while the TCRdb copy is restricted to in-frame clones and leaves out a portion. The sample includes 65,000 to 85,000 clones, 85% to 90% of them seen just once. Trimming cost V 6 bases and J 1 base, with 15 bases left between them. Germline V gene lookup returns CDR1 MGHDK and CDR2 SYGVNS. The CDR3 is 15 residues long. The sequence derives from an adult with an advanced solid tumor such as melanoma, head and neck, liver or kidney cancer. Source: CD4+ or CD8+ T cells sorted from blood, taken in a trial of the OX40 agonist ivuxolimab. V and J are TRBV25-1 and TRBJ1-1, with a possible D match to TRBD1 (6 bases). This CDR3 is CASSEVDRSNTEAFF. CDR3 DNA sequence: TGTGCCAGCAGCGAGGTGGACAGATCGAACACTGAAGCTTTCTTT.